Listed below are T cell receptor beta chains from one sample, sequenced in a study of identical twins. MiXCR, run by TCRdb on the 5' RACE reads, gives a single entry per CDR3 protein. The sample includes about 190,000 distinct CDR3 sequences, less than 20% of them seen just once. The same data also went into a second study, on T cells expressing NK-cell markers.

Source material: CD8+ T cells sorted from blood. These receptors all come from a young woman in good health. The CDR3 runs from the conserved cysteine through the conserved F or W. A D gene is named only where the DNA matches it firmly. Part of the rows lack a size; the others show once, few, many or a class for expanded clones.

D: TRBD1
V: TRBV5-1
size: few
J: TRBJ1-2
DNA: TGCGCCAGCACCCCCGGAGGGGGCGGCTACACCTTC
CDR3: CASTPGGGGYTF

D: NA
V: TRBV7-9
size: few
J: TRBJ2-4
DNA: TGTGCCAGCAGCTTTCCCTTAGCCAAAAACATTCAGTACTTC
CDR3: CASSFPLAKNIQYF

D: NA
V: TRBV12-3/TRBV12-4
size: many
J: TRBJ1-1
DNA: TGTGCCAGCAGTAGGGGGACTGAAGCTTTCTTT
CDR3: CASSRGTEAFF

D: TRBD1
V: TRBV7-9
size: NA
J: TRBJ2-7
DNA: TGTGCCAGCAGCGCAGGGGGCGAAGGGGCCTACGAGCAGTACTTC
CDR3: CASSAGGEGAYEQYF

D: NA
V: TRBV4-1
size: NA
J: TRBJ1-1
DNA: TGCGCCAGCAGCAACAGGGAGGGAAACACTGAAGCTTTCTTT
CDR3: CASSNREGNTEAFF

D: TRBD2
V: TRBV3-1
size: NA
J: TRBJ2-3
DNA: TGTGCCAGCAGCCAGGAGTGGAGCCGCGGGGGGTCTTCTAGCACAGATACGCAGTATTTT
CDR3: CASSQEWSRGGSSSTDTQYF

D: NA
V: TRBV5-5
size: few
J: TRBJ2-6
DNA: TGTGCCAGCAGCTTGTATAGACGACACAGCTCTGGGGCCAACGTCCTGACTTTC
CDR3: CASSLYRRHSSGANVLTF

D: TRBD2
V: TRBV15
size: NA
J: TRBJ2-1
DNA: TGTGCCACCAGCAGGACTAGCGGAGTTAACAATGAGCAGTTCTTC
CDR3: CATSRTSGVNNEQFF

D: NA
V: TRBV10-3
size: few
J: TRBJ1-2
DNA: TGTGCCATCAGTGGGGTAGAACAGGGACTCTATGGCTACACCTTC
CDR3: CAISGVEQGLYGYTF

D: NA
V: TRBV11-2
size: few
J: TRBJ2-3
DNA: TGTGCCAGCAGCTTATTCAGCACAGATACGCAGTATTTT
CDR3: CASSLFSTDTQYF

D: TRBD1
V: TRBV5-1
size: NA
J: TRBJ1-2
DNA: TGCGCCAGCAGCGTCGCCGGGACAGGATATGGCTACACCTTC
CDR3: CASSVAGTGYGYTF

D: NA
V: TRBV9
size: few
J: TRBJ2-2
DNA: TGTGCCAGCAGCGTAGACAGCCCCACCGGGGAGCTGTTTTTT
CDR3: CASSVDSPTGELFF

D: TRBD2
V: TRBV20-1
size: once
J: TRBJ2-1
DNA: TGCTGTGCTAGAGATGGAGCTAGCGGAAGCTCCTACAATGAGCAGTTCTTC
CDR3: CCARDGASGSSYNEQFF

D: NA
V: TRBV7-9
size: few
J: TRBJ2-4
DNA: TGTGCCAGCAGCTCCCCCAAGGACATTCAGTACTTC
CDR3: CASSSPKDIQYF

D: NA
V: TRBV5-1
size: NA
J: TRBJ1-1
DNA: TGCGCCAGCAGCTTCGCAGGAAACATGAACACTGAAGCTTTCTTT
CDR3: CASSFAGNMNTEAFF

D: TRBD2
V: TRBV12-3/TRBV12-4
size: few
J: TRBJ2-5
DNA: TGTGCCAGCAGTCCTGGGACTAGCGCACAAGAGACCCAGTACTTC
CDR3: CASSPGTSAQETQYF

D: NA
V: TRBV6-1
size: few
J: TRBJ2-7
DNA: TGTGCCAGCCCCTCGCCTTTTGCCCAGGGCCGTCCCTACGAGCAGTACTTC
CDR3: CASPSPFAQGRPYEQYF

D: TRBD2
V: TRBV5-1
size: NA
J: TRBJ2-3
DNA: TGCGCCAGCAGCTTGGCCAAAGCGGGGCGCACAGATACGCAGTATTTT
CDR3: CASSLAKAGRTDTQYF

D: NA
V: TRBV5-6
size: few
J: TRBJ1-5
DNA: TGTGCCAGCAGCTGGGGGGGAGGTCAGCCCCAGCATTTT
CDR3: CASSWGGGQPQHF

D: NA
V: TRBV27
size: NA
J: TRBJ2-3
DNA: TGTGCCAGCAGTTTGATAACAGGGTTGCACGGTACGCAGTATTTT
CDR3: CASSLITGLHGTQYF

D: NA
V: TRBV12-3/TRBV12-4
size: few
J: TRBJ1-1
DNA: TGTGCCAGCAGTTTAGAGGGTACTGATGAAGCTTTCTTT
CDR3: CASSLEGTDEAFF

D: TRBD1
V: TRBV5-1
size: few
J: TRBJ1-4
DNA: TGCGCCAGCAGACCCGACAGGGGGTACGAAGAAAAACTGTTTTTT
CDR3: CASRPDRGYEEKLFF

D: NA
V: TRBV5-1
size: NA
J: TRBJ2-3
DNA: TGCGCCAGCCGCCCCCTCGCGACCCGCACAGATACGCAGTATTTT
CDR3: CASRPLATRTDTQYF

D: NA
V: TRBV19
size: NA
J: TRBJ1-2
DNA: TGTGCCAGTAGTATAGACAGGAACTATGGCTACACCTTC
CDR3: CASSIDRNYGYTF

D: TRBD2
V: TRBV7-7
size: NA
J: TRBJ2-2
DNA: TGTGCCAGCAGCCCCTCGGGAGGGAGCGGGGAGCTGTTTTTT
CDR3: CASSPSGGSGELFF

D: TRBD1
V: TRBV12-3/TRBV12-4
size: once
J: TRBJ2-1
DNA: TGTGCCAGCAGTCCATCGACAGGGAATGAGCAGTTCTTC
CDR3: CASSPSTGNEQFF

D: NA
V: TRBV4-1
size: NA
J: TRBJ2-7
DNA: TGCGCCAGCAGCCATCAGGAAGCCTACGAGCAGTACTTC
CDR3: CASSHQEAYEQYF

D: NA
V: TRBV11-2
size: NA
J: TRBJ2-3
DNA: TGTGCCAGCAGTCAGGGCCTTGGAGCAGATACGCAGTATTTT
CDR3: CASSQGLGADTQYF

D: TRBD1
V: TRBV7-6
size: NA
J: TRBJ2-5
DNA: TGTGCCAGCAGCTTGCTACAGGGGGTAGGGGAGACCCAGTACTTC
CDR3: CASSLLQGVGETQYF

D: NA
V: TRBV11-2
size: few
J: TRBJ2-1
DNA: TGTGCCAGCAGCTTAGGACCGATCTTTGAGCAGTTCTTC
CDR3: CASSLGPIFEQFF

D: NA
V: TRBV4-1
size: few
J: TRBJ2-1
DNA: TGCGCCAGCAGCCAGGACACGGGTAGCGGACCTTACAATGAGCAGTTCTTC
CDR3: CASSQDTGSGPYNEQFF

D: NA
V: TRBV2
size: NA
J: TRBJ2-5
DNA: TGTGCCGCTTCCTCGGGAAACCAAGAGACCCAGTACTTC
CDR3: CAASSGNQETQYF

D: NA
V: TRBV25-1
size: NA
J: TRBJ1-2
DNA: TGTGCCAGCAGTGAATATAGGGAGGGCTACACCTTC
CDR3: CASSEYREGYTF

D: TRBD1
V: TRBV7-9
size: few
J: TRBJ2-5
DNA: TGTGCCAGCAGCTTAGCGACAGGGCAAGAGACCCAGTACTTC
CDR3: CASSLATGQETQYF

D: TRBD2
V: TRBV9
size: NA
J: TRBJ2-5
DNA: TGTGCCAGCAGCGTTCTAAGCGGGGGAGGAAAAGAGACCCAGTACTTC
CDR3: CASSVLSGGGKETQYF

D: NA
V: TRBV9
size: NA
J: TRBJ2-4
DNA: TGTGCCAGCAGCGGGTTCCTAGGGAAAAACATTCAGTACTTC
CDR3: CASSGFLGKNIQYF

D: TRBD1
V: TRBV7-9
size: many
J: TRBJ2-3
DNA: TGTGCCAGCAGCTTAGGACAGGGCCGGGCAGATACGCAGTATTTT
CDR3: CASSLGQGRADTQYF

D: TRBD1
V: TRBV3-1
size: many
J: TRBJ2-2
DNA: TGTGCCAGCAGCTACGGCAGGGGGCTATCCGGGGAGCTGTTTTTT
CDR3: CASSYGRGLSGELFF

D: TRBD2
V: TRBV7-9
size: NA
J: TRBJ2-2
DNA: TGTGCCAGCAGCGGGGACTACCACACCGGGGAGCTGTTTTTT
CDR3: CASSGDYHTGELFF

D: NA
V: TRBV7-6
size: few
J: TRBJ2-5
DNA: TGTGCCAGCAGCTTAAATGAAGAGACCCAGTACTTC
CDR3: CASSLNEETQYF

D: NA
V: TRBV27
size: NA
J: TRBJ2-6
DNA: TGTGCCAGCGGAGGGCTCTTCAGCTCTGGGGCCAACGTCCTGACTTTC
CDR3: CASGGLFSSGANVLTF

D: TRBD2
V: TRBV9
size: few
J: TRBJ2-1
DNA: TGTGCCAGCGGGGACTACAAATACAATGAGCAGTTCTTC
CDR3: CASGDYKYNEQFF

D: NA
V: TRBV14
size: few
J: TRBJ2-1
DNA: TGTGCCAGCAGCCATTCCCCCCCCAGTCAAGACGGCCCTGCCTACAATGAGCAGTTCTTC
CDR3: CASSHSPPSQDGPAYNEQFF

D: NA
V: TRBV9
size: NA
J: TRBJ2-1
DNA: TGTGCCAGCAGCGTATACCTTTCCAATGAGCAGTTCTTC
CDR3: CASSVYLSNEQFF

D: TRBD1
V: TRBV7-9
size: NA
J: TRBJ2-1
DNA: TGTGCCAGCAGCTCTTCCGACAGGGAGTATAGAAATGAGCAGTTCTTC
CDR3: CASSSSDREYRNEQFF